This T cell receptor beta chain came from a study of blood T cells in healthy people across ages (dated by TCRdb to about 2015). Looking at the study overall: In model experiments, roughly one uniquely barcoded TCR beta cDNA molecule per two T cells was captured by template switching. Four age groups were formed from the donors: young (average 16 years), middle-aged (around 40), aged (around 68) and long-lived (less than 85). Using the same blood draw, the study looked at two additional independent replicas of 1 million unique cDNA reads for two donors, one aged 18 to 30 and the other aged 80 or older. Age-related changes in TCR beta repertoire diversity were measured in the study by deep sequencing normalized with unique cDNA molecular identifiers. To avoid experimental bias, donors of different ages were spread randomly across the sequencing lanes.

The V and J ends are trimmed by 0 bases and 8 bases, leaving 10 bases between them. The germline V gene encodes CDR1 DFQATT and CDR2 SNEGSKA (reference sequence). The CDR3 measures 12 amino acids from cysteine to phenylalanine. The kept DNA is CDR3 alone, 36 bases in frame from the first base. Library generation was performed with 5' RACE. Sequencing relied on an Illumina HiSeq 2500. The second PCR ran for about 6 to 11 cycles and used a J-beta primer mix along with a sample-barcoded 5' primer. Each TCR beta cDNA molecule received a unique molecular identifier from a template-switch 5' adaptor carrying 12 random nucleotides. Each sample yielded at least 2.5 million CDR3-containing paired-end reads. All of the RNA was converted into first-strand cDNA using the Mint cDNA synthesis kit, with a TRBC-specific oligonucleotide serving as the primer. Following uracil-DNA glycosylase treatment, all cDNA underwent a first 18-cycle PCR with the universal primers M1SS and BC2_uni_R. As for how the authors treated the data: For normalization, 1 million high-quality reads were randomly selected from each sample, with every read carrying a distinct molecular identifier. Reads with shared molecular identifiers were discarded instead of being binned into consensus sequences. CDR3 identification, clonotype clustering and error correction used MiTCR with a Q25 quality threshold and the strictest error-elimination algorithm. A nonparametric unseen species model with Euler transformation was used to estimate a lower bound on total TCR beta diversity. The raw public data were reprocessed by TCRdb itself: fastp quality trimming at Q25, MiXCR clonotype calling, in-frame beta chains only. Records with the same CDR3 protein are collapsed into one entry carrying the most frequent genes and DNA. TCRdb, rather than the study authors, made the V and J calls. The sample yields 700,000 to 950,000 distinct CDR3 sequences; 58% were counted once. The ten largest clones represent about 20% of the sample.

Systemically healthy Caucasian individuals from Russia, some 38 in total and aged roughly 6 to 100 years, were included as donors. Ten milliliters of peripheral blood were drawn from each donor into EDTA-treated Vacutainer tubes. PBMCs were isolated by Ficoll-Paque density-gradient centrifugation, with at least 6 million obtained per sample. Total RNA was extracted from PBMCs with Trizol reagent, with at least 6 micrograms obtained per sample. Naive CD45RAhigh/CD27high T cell percentages were measured by flow cytometry on a PBMC aliquot from every donor. On this clonotype itself: Its antigen is still unknown. Per-nucleotide qualities are absent, and no much larger clonotype sits a single base away.

What the authors observed across the whole study: As age increased, observed TCR beta diversity per million T cells dropped in a roughly linear way, and a significant reduction was already evident by age roughly 36. Conclusive comparison of naive and antigen-experienced compartments was prevented by the profiling of bulk unsorted PBMCs. Donor CMV infection status was unknown, potentially confounding age-related changes in expanded clonotypes. Compared with the aged group, the long-lived group had more naive CD4+ T cells, fewer expanded clones and increased TCR diversity, suggesting age selection. There was a strong correlation between observed TCR beta diversity and the percentage of naive T cells measured by flow cytometry. Estimates of total diversity from one million sequenced T cells were regarded as lower bounds and underestimates.

The V gene is TRBV20-1 and the J gene is TRBJ1-2, with TRBD1 as a weak D call on 6 bases. The receptor's source is a man aged 25 to 45 in good health. The source material was blood. This receptor carries the CDR3 CSARENRDGYTF. The nucleotide sequence is given as TGCAGTGCTAGAGAGAACAGGGACGGCTACACCTTC.